Following are 19 T cell receptor beta chains from one sample sequenced in a study of shared clonotypes between healthy human individuals. Clones were read by immunoSEQ multiplex PCR, and TCRdb kept only the in-frame ones, dropping some. The sample includes roughly 510,000 clones, around 79% of them seen just once. The specimen sequenced was PBMCs. These receptors were obtained from a woman aged 40 to 49 in good health. Some clones in this sample may be carry-over from other donors' samples.

J is TRBJ2-1 and V is TRBV7-2; TRBD2 might be the D (6 bases). CDR3 size: 15 residues. V was shortened by 4 bases and J by 0 bases, with 10 bases between the two germline ends. Germline CDR1 SGHTA, CDR2 FQGNSA. The CDR3 DNA reads as TGTGCCAGCAGCTGGGCGGGAAACTCCTACAATGAGCAGTTCTTC. The encoded protein is CASSWAGNSYNEQFF.

This chain joins TRBV29-1 and TRBJ1-2, with D perhaps matching TRBD1 (5 bases). Germline V gene data show CDR1 as SQVTM and CDR2 as ANQGSEA. Trimming took off 7 bases at V and 3 bases at J, with 9 bases between the two ends. The CDR3 spans 11 residues. The CDR3 bases are TGCAGCGCCGAGGGGTACTATGGCTACACCTTC. Translated: CSAEGYYGYTF.

The chain recombines TRBV29-1 with TRBJ2-3, with D perhaps matching TRBD1 or TRBD2 (5 bases each). Germline assignment: CDR1 SQVTM and CDR2 ANQGSEA. Between the trimmed V and J ends, which lost 1 base and 7 bases, there was a span of 12 bases. The CDR3 has 13 residues. The CDR3 loop is CSVEGGDSYTQYF. CDR3 coding DNA: TGCAGCGTTGAAGGAGGGGATTCGTATACGCAGTATTTT.

The chain combines TRBV15 with TRBJ1-4, with D uncertain. Trimming removed 3 bases at V and 0 bases at J, with 8 bases between. The length of the CDR3 is 15 residues. Germline V lookup: CDR1 LNHNV, CDR2 YYDKDF (reference sequence). CDR3: CATSSGGATNEKLFF. For the CDR3, the DNA is TGTGCCACCAGCAGTGGAGGTGCAACTAATGAAAAACTGTTTTTT. Full variable domain (remainder filled in from reference TRBV15 and TRBJ1-4): DAMVIQNPRYQVTQFGKPVTLSCSQTLNHNVMYWYQQKSSQAPKLLFHYYDKDFNNEADTPDNFQSRRPNTSFCFLDIRSPGLGDTAMYLCATSSGGATNEKLFFGSGTQLSVL.

The chain employs TRBV28 and TRBJ1-2, with D perhaps matching TRBD1 (6 bases). This CDR3 contains 13 residues. The V end was cut by 3 bases, the J end by 2 bases, with 7 bases between. Germline CDR1 reads MDHEN; CDR2 reads SYDVKM. The CDR3 nucleotides are TGTGCCAGCAGTTTGGACAGCAACTATGGCTACACCTTC. It specifies CASSLDSNYGYTF.

The J gene is TRBJ1-5, the V gene TRBV19; D not certain. Germline V lookup: CDR1 LNHDA, CDR2 SQIVND (reference sequence). CDR3 length equals 11 residues. V lost 8 bases and J lost 10, with 12 bases in between. The CDR3 DNA is TGTGCCAGTGGTACCCGGCCACCCCAGCATTTT. It codes for CASGTRPPQHF.

The chain joins TRBV6-1 to TRBJ1-5, with D unclear. CDR1 MNHNS and CDR2 SASEGT come from the germline V gene. Between the trimmed V and J ends, which lost 8 bases and 7 bases, there was a span of 15 bases. This CDR3 has 13 residues. CDR3 region: CASAASIGQPQHF. In DNA form, the CDR3 reads TGTGCCAGCGCCGCTTCGATCGGCCAGCCCCAGCATTTT.

About this clone itself: Other DNA sequences in this sample translate to the same CDR3. The chain is built from TRBV5-1 and TRBJ2-5; D gene uncertain. The germline gives CDR1 SGHRS, CDR2 YFSETQ. The CDR3 spans 13 residues. V was pared by 0 bases and J by 1 base, with 4 bases between. Here the CDR3 reads CASSLVGQETQYF. In nucleotides, the CDR3 is TGCGCCAGCAGCTTGGTCGGCCAAGAGACCCAGTACTTC.

The J gene is TRBJ2-7, the V gene TRBV30; tentatively, D is TRBD1 or TRBD2 (6 bases each). Germline loops: CDR1 GTSNPN, CDR2 SVGIG (reference sequence). Trimming left V 7 bases short and J 2 bases short, with 12 bases between. The CDR3 contains 12 residues. CDR3 in DNA: TGTGCCTTGGGGGGCGGCACCTACGAGCAGTACTTC. It encodes CALGGGTYEQYF.

The rearrangement links TRBV11-3 to TRBJ2-2; TRBD2 is a possible D gene (5 bases). CDR1 is SGHNT and CDR2 is YENEEA in the germline V gene. Trimming pared 3 bases from V and 5 bases from J, leaving 7 bases between. This CDR3 region has 13 residues. The CDR3 nucleotides are TGTGCCAGCAGCTTGAGGGCGACCGGGGAGCTGTTTTTT. Translation: CASSLRATGELFF.

This rearrangement joins TRBV7-3 to TRBJ2-1; tentatively, D is TRBD2 (5 bases). Germline assignment: CDR1 SGHTA and CDR2 FQGTGA. The CDR3 length is 15 residues. Trimming cost V 3 bases and J 4 bases, with 13 bases left between them. The CDR3, as DNA: TGTGCCAGCAGCTTTTCAAGCGGAAGTTACAATGAGCAGTTCTTC. It encodes CASSFSSGSYNEQFF.

With regard to this clone: This specimen includes other DNA sequences encoding the same CDR3. The rearrangement joins TRBV9 to TRBJ2-1; 11 nucleotides align to TRBD2. The CDR3 has 15 residues. Germline V CDR1 and CDR2: SGDLS, YYNGEE. Trimming at V came to 3 bases and at J to 4 bases, leaving 3 bases not matched to a gene. The chain's CDR3 is CASSDGTSGYNEQFF. CDR3 sequence (DNA): TGTGCCAGCAGCGACGGGACTAGCGGATACAATGAGCAGTTCTTC.

The chain joins TRBV14 to TRBJ2-6; D gene ambiguous. Trimming removed 4 bases at V and 2 bases at J, with 3 bases between. The CDR3 extends over 13 amino acids. The germline V gene encodes CDR1 SGHDN and CDR2 FVKESK. CDR3 in amino acids: CASSLAGANVLTF. CDR3 in DNA: TGTGCCAGCAGCCTGGCTGGGGCCAACGTCCTGACTTTC. The whole variable domain, filled in from reference TRBV14 and TRBJ2-6, reads EAGVTQFPSHSVIEKGQTVTLRCDPISGHDNLYWYRRVMGKEIKFLLHFVKESKQDESGMPNNRFLAERTGGTYSTLKVQPAELEDSGVYFCASSLAGANVLTFGAGSRLTVL.

The chain combines TRBV5-1 with TRBJ2-6; D is unresolved. The germline gives CDR1 SGHRS, CDR2 YFSETQ. Trimming pared 0 bases from V and 4 bases from J, leaving 14 bases between. CDR3 size: 17 residues. CDR3 sequence reads: CASSLAGLGSGANVLTF. The CDR3 DNA is TGCGCCAGCAGCTTGGCCGGCCTCGGTTCGGGGGCCAACGTCCTGACTTTC.

The CDR3 nucleotides read TGTGCCAGCAGCCGTCAGGGGGCCACCATGAACACTGAAGCTTTCTTT. It codes for CASSRQGATMNTEAFF. The V and J genes are TRBV13 and TRBJ1-1; the match to TRBD1 covers 8 bases. Trimming at V came to 5 bases and at J to 0 bases, leaving 8 bases not matched to a gene. The CDR3 has 16 amino acids. From germline, CDR1 is PRHDT and CDR2 FYEKMQ (reference sequence).

The V and J genes are TRBV7-2 and TRBJ2-2, with 7 bases matching TRBD2. This CDR3 has 16 residues. The V gene's germline CDR1 is SGHTA and CDR2 FQGNSA. The junction had 1 base not matched to a gene; V was cut back by 0 bases and J by 0 bases. CDR3 sequence reads: CASSLASGPNTGELFF. The DNA of the CDR3 is TGTGCCAGCAGCTTAGCTAGCGGGCCGAACACCGGGGAGCTGTTTTTT.

The V and J genes are TRBV15 and TRBJ1-5, with no clear D. The V and J ends lost 0 bases and 7 bases respectively, with 7 bases between them. Germline CDR1 and CDR2: LNHNV and YYDKDF (reference sequence). This CDR3 is 13 amino acids long. The CDR3 region is CATSRDFRQPQHF. The CDR3 bases are TGTGCCACCAGCAGAGATTTCCGGCAGCCCCAGCATTTT.

The chain combines TRBV9 with TRBJ2-1; the match to TRBD2 covers 9 bases. The CDR3 has 15 amino acids. Germline trimming cut 5 bases from V and 8 bases from J; bases unmatched to any gene: 11. Germline assignment: CDR1 SGDLS and CDR2 YYNGEE. The CDR3 DNA sequence: TGTGCCAGCAGGAAGAAGCGGGAGGTTTTGGATGAGCAGTTCTTC. The encoded protein is CASRKKREVLDEQFF.

The V and J genes are TRBV7-8 and TRBJ2-5; TRBD2 matches 13 bases. Trimming at V came to 0 bases and at J to 5 bases, leaving 3 bases not matched to a gene. The CDR3 sequence is 16 residues long. The germline gives CDR1 SGHVS, CDR2 FQNEAQ. CDR3 amino acids: CASSLALLAGGETQYF. As DNA, the CDR3 is TGTGCCAGCAGCTTAGCCCTACTAGCGGGAGGGGAGACCCAGTACTTC.